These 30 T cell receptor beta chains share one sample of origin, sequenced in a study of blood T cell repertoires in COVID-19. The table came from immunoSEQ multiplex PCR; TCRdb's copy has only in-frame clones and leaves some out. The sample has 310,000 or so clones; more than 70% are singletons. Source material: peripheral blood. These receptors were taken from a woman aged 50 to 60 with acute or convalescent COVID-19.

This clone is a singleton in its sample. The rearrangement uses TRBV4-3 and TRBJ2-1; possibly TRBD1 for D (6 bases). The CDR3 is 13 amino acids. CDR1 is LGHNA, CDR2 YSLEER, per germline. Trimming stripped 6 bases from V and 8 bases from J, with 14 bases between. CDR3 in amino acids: CASSTGWSDEQFF. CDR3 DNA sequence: TGCGCCAGCAGTACAGGGTGGAGCGATGAGCAGTTCTTC.

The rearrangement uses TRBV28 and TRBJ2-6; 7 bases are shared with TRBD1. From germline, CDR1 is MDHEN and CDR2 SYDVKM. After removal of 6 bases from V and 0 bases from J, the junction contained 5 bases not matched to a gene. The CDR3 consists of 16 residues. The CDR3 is CASSETGISGANVLTF. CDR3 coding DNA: TGTGCCAGCAGCGAGACAGGGATCTCTGGGGCCAACGTCCTGACTTTC.

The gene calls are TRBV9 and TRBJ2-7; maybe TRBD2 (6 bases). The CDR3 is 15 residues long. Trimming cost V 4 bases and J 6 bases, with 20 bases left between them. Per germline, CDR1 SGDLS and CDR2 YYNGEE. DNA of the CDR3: TGTGCCAGCAGCACTCTCCTGGGGGGAAGGGGCGAGCAGTACTTC. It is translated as CASSTLLGGRGEQYF.

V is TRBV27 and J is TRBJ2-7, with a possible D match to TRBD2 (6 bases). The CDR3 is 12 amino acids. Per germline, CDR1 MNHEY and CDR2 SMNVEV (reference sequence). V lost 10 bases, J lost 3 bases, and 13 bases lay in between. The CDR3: CATHRGNYEQYF. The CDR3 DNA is TGTGCCACCCATCGGGGGAACTACGAGCAGTACTTC.

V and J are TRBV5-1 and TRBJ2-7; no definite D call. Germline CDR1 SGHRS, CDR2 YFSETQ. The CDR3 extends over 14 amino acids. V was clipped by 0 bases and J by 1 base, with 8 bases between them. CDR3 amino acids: CASSLVAESYEQYF. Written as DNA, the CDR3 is TGCGCCAGCAGCTTGGTCGCGGAATCCTACGAGCAGTACTTC.

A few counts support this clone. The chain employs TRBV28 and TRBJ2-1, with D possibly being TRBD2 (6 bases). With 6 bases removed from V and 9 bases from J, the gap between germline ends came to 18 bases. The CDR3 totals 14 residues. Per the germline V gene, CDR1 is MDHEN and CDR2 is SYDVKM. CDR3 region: CASRRRSGVGEQFF. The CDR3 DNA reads TGTGCCAGCAGAAGGCGTTCGGGAGTCGGTGAGCAGTTCTTC.

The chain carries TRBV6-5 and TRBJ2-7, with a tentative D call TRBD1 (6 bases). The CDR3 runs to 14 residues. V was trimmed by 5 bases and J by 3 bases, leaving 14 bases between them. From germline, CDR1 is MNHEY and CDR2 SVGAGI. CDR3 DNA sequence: TGTGCCAGCAGTCCCCGGGACACCGACTACGAGCAGTACTTC. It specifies CASSPRDTDYEQYF.

CDR3 amino acids: CASRLEADSGNTIYF. CDR3 bases: TGTGCAAGTCGCTTAGAGGCGGACTCTGGAAACACCATATATTTT. V and J are TRBV12-2 and TRBJ1-3. TRBV12-2 represents a pseudogene. CDR3 length equals 15 residues.

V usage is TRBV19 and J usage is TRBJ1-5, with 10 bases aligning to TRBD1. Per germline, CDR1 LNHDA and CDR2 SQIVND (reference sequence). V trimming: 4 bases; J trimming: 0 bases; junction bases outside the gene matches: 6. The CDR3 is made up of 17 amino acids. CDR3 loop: CASSKGQGRGSNQPQHF. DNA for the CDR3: TGTGCCAGTAGTAAGGGACAGGGGAGGGGTAGCAATCAGCCCCAGCATTTT.

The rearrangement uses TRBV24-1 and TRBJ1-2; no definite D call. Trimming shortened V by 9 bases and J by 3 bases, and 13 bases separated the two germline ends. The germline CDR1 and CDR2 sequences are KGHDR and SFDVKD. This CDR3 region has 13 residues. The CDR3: CATSTVGDYGYTF. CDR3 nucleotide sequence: TGTGCCACCTCAACCGTTGGAGACTATGGCTACACCTTC.

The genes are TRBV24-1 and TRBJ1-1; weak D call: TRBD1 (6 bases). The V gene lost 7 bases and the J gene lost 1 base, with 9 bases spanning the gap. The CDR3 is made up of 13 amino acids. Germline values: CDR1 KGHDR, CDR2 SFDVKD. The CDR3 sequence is CATRGASNTEAFF. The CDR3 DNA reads TGTGCCACCAGGGGGGCCTCGAACACTGAAGCTTTCTTT.

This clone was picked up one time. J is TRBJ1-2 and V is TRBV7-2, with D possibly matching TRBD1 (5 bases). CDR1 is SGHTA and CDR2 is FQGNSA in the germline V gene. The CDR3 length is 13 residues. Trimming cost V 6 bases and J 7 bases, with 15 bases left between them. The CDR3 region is CASSPSRDRGYTF. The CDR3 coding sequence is TGTGCCAGCAGTCCCAGCAGGGATCGTGGCTACACCTTC.

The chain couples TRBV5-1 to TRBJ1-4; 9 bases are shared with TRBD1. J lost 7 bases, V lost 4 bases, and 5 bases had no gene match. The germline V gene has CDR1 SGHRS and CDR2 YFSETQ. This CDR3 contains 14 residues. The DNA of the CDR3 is TGCGCCAGCAGCCTTGACAGGGGGGTTGAAAAACTGTTTTTT. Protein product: CASSLDRGVEKLFF.

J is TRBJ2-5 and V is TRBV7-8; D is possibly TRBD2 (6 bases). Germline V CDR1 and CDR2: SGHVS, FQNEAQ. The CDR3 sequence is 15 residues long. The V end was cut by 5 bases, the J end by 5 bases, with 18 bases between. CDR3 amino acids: CASSHRETLRETQYF. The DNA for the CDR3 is TGTGCCAGCAGCCATCGGGAGACTCTAAGGGAGACCCAGTACTTC.

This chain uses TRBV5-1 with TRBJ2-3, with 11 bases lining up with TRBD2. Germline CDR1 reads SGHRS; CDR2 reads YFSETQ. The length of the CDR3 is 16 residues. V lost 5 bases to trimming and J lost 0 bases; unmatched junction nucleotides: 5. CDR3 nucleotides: TGCGCCAGCAGAACGGGACTAGCGGAAAGCACAGATACGCAGTATTTT. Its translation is CASRTGLAESTDTQYF.

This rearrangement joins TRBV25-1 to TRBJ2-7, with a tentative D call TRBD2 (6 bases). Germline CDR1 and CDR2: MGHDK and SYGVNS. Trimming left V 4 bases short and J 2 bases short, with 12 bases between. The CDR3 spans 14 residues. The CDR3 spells CASSGGEVPYEQYF. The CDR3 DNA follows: TGTGCCAGCAGTGGAGGGGAGGTCCCCTACGAGCAGTACTTC.

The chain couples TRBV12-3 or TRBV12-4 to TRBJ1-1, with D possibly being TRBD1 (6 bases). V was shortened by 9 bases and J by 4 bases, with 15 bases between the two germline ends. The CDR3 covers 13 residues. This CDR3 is CASQGFAGTEAFF. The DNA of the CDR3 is TGTGCCAGTCAGGGGTTCGCGGGCACTGAAGCTTTCTTT.

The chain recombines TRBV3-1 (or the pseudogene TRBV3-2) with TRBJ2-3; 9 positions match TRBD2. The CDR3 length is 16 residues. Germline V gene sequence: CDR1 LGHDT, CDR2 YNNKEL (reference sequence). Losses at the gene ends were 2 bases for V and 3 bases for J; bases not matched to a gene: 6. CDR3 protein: CASSQIHGLATDTQYF. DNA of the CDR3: TGTGCCAGCAGCCAAATTCACGGACTAGCGACAGATACGCAGTATTTT.

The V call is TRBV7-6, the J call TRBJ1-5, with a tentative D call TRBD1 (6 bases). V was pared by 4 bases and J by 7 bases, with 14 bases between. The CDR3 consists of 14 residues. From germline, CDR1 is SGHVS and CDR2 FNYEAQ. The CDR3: CASSSLQGRQPQHF. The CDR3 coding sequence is TGTGCCAGCAGCTCACTACAGGGACGGCAGCCCCAGCATTTT.

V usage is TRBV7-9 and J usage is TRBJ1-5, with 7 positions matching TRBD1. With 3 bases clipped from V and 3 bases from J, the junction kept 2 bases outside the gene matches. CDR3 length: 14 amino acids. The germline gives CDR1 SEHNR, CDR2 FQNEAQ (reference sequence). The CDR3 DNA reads TGTGCCAGCAGCTTTAGGGGGCCCAATCAGCCCCAGCATTTT. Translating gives CASSFRGPNQPQHF.

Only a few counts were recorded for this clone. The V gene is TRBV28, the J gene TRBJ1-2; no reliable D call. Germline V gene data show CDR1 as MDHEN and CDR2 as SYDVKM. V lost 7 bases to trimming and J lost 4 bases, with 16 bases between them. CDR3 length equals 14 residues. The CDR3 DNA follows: TGTGCCAGCATGAGGGCAACCTCATCCTATGGCTACACCTTC. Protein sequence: CASMRATSSYGYTF.

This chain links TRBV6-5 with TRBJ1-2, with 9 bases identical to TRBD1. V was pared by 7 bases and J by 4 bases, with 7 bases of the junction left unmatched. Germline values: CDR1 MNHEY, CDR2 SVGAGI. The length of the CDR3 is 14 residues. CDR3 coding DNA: TGTGCCAGCATCAGACAGGGGGTAGGCTATGGCTACACCTTC. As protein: CASIRQGVGYGYTF.

This chain's CDR3 is CASRQDREGETQYF. CDR3 bases: TGTGCCAGCAGGCAGGACAGGGAAGGAGAGACCCAGTACTTC. The chain uses TRBV27 and TRBJ2-5; 8 bases line up with TRBD1. The J segment lost 4 bases and the V segment lost 6 bases, leaving 7 bases of the junction unmatched. This CDR3 is built from 14 residues. CDR1 MNHEY and CDR2 SMNVEV come from the germline V gene (reference sequence).

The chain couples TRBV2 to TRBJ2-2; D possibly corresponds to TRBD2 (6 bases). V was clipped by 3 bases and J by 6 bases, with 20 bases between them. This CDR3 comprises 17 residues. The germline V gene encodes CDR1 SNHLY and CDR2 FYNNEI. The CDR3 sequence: CASSDALAFLLSGELFF. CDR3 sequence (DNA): TGTGCCAGCAGTGACGCCCTAGCGTTTCTTCTGTCCGGGGAGCTGTTTTTT.

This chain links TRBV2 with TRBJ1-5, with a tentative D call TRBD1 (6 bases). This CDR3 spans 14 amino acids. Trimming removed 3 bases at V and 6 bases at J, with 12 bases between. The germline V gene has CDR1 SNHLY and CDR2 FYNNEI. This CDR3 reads CASSERGGSQPQHF. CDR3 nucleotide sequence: TGTGCCAGCAGTGAGAGGGGGGGGAGTCAGCCCCAGCATTTT.

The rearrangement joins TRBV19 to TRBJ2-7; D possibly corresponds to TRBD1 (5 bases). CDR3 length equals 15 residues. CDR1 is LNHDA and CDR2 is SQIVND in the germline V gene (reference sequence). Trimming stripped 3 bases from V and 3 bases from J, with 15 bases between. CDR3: CASSMGTGSFYEQYF. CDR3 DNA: TGTGCCAGTAGTATGGGAACAGGAAGCTTCTACGAGCAGTACTTC.

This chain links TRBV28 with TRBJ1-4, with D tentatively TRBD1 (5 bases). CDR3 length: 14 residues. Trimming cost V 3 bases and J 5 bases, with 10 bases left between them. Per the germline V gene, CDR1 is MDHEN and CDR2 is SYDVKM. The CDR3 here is CASSLQQENEKLFF. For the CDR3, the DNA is TGTGCCAGCAGTTTGCAACAGGAGAATGAAAAACTGTTTTTT.

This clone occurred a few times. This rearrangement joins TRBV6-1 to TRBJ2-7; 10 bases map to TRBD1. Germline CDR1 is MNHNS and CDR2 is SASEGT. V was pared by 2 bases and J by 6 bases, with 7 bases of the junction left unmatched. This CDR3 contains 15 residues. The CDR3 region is CASSEIGTGVGEQYF. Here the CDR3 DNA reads TGTGCCAGCAGTGAAATTGGGACAGGGGTCGGCGAGCAGTACTTC.

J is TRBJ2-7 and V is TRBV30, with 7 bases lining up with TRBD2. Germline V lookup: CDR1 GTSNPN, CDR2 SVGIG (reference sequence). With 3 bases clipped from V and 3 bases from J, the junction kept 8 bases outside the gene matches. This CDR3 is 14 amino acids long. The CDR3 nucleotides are TGTGCCTGGAGCAGACCCGGGGGGAACTACGAGCAGTACTTC. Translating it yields CAWSRPGGNYEQYF.

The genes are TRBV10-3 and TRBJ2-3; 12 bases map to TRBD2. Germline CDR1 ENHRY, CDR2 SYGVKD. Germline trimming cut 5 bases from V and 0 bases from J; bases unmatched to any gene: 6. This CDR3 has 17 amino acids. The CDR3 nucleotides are TGTGCCATCAGTCCTACTAGCGGGAGGCCTAGCACAGATACGCAGTATTTT. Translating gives CAISPTSGRPSTDTQYF.